Following are 19 T cell receptor beta chains from one sample sequenced in a study of blood T cell repertoires in COVID-19. Assay: immunoSEQ multiplex PCR; the TCRdb copy retains only in-frame clones and omits some. Of 55,000 to 70,000 clones listed, roughly 92% were seen once; the top ten hold 5% to 6%. The sequencing sample was made of peripheral blood. The origin of the receptors is a human donor in a cohort sampled during active COVID-19.

This rearrangement joins TRBV19 to TRBJ1-2; no clear D. The CDR3 consists of 15 residues. V lost 2 bases, J lost 0 bases, and 10 bases lay in between. Germline CDR1 is LNHDA and CDR2 is SQIVND (reference sequence). The CDR3 loop reads CASSIQESSNYGYTF. DNA for the CDR3: TGTGCCAGTAGTATACAGGAATCGTCTAACTATGGCTACACCTTC.

The gene calls are TRBV28 and TRBJ1-1; D remains ambiguous. Between the trimmed V and J ends, which lost 3 bases and 0 bases, there was a span of 5 bases. This CDR3 is built from 13 residues. Germline V gives CDR1 MDHEN, CDR2 SYDVKM. CDR3 bases: TGTGCCAGCAGTTTGGCGGTGAACACTGAAGCTTTCTTT. This translates into CASSLAVNTEAFF.

The V and J genes are TRBV7-9 and TRBJ2-3, with TRBD2 identical over 14 bases. Germline V gives CDR1 SEHNR, CDR2 FQNEAQ (reference sequence). V lost 5 bases and J lost 5; bases outside the gene matches: 9. The CDR3 covers 17 residues. The CDR3 DNA follows: TGTGCCAGCAGCCGTAGACTAGCGGGGGGGCTCGGAGATACGCAGTATTTT. Its translation: CASSRRLAGGLGDTQYF. Full variable domain (outside the CDR3, taken from reference TRBV7-9 and TRBJ2-3): DTGVSQNPRHKITKRGQNVTFRCDPISEHNRLYWYRQTLGQGPEFLTYFQNEAQLEKSRLLSDRFSAERPKGSFSTLEIQRTEQGDSAMYLCASSRRLAGGLGDTQYFGPGTRLTVL.

The chain combines TRBV3-1 (or the pseudogene TRBV3-2) with TRBJ2-3; D is perhaps TRBD2 (5 bases). The ends were cut back, 3 bases at V and 11 bases at J, with 12 bases in the middle. This CDR3 has 12 amino acids. Germline V lookup: CDR1 LGHDT, CDR2 YNNKEL (reference sequence). The CDR3 DNA sequence: TGTGCCAGCAGCCATCCGCTAGAGGGGCAGTATTTT. Translating it yields CASSHPLEGQYF.

In its sample, this clone was seen a few times. V usage is TRBV30 and J usage is TRBJ1-3; no clear D. Deletions cut 3 bases from V and 0 bases from J, with 12 bases between. The germline V gene encodes CDR1 GTSNPN and CDR2 SVGIG (reference sequence). The CDR3 is 15 amino acids. The CDR3 spells CAWSADSYSGNTIYF. The CDR3 bases are TGTGCCTGGAGCGCGGACTCTTACTCTGGAAACACCATATATTTT.

The gene calls are TRBV3-1 (or the pseudogene TRBV3-2) and TRBJ1-2; no clear D gene. Trimming stripped 4 bases from V and 8 bases from J, with 17 bases between. This CDR3 contains 14 residues. CDR1 is LGHDT and CDR2 is YNNKEL in the germline V gene (reference sequence). The CDR3 nucleotides are TGTGCCAGCAGCCCTGCTCTATCGGTTTTAGGCTACACCTTC. Amino acid sequence: CASSPALSVLGYTF.

This chain connects TRBV4-3 to TRBJ2-1; maybe TRBD2 (6 bases). V gave up 0 bases and J gave up 4 bases, with 16 bases separating them. Germline CDR1 LGHNA, CDR2 YSLEER. The CDR3 is made up of 17 amino acids. CDR3: CASSQEFVGLRYNEQFF. The CDR3 DNA sequence: TGCGCCAGCAGCCAAGAATTCGTGGGACTGCGATACAATGAGCAGTTCTTC.

The chain couples TRBV18 to TRBJ2-2, with 7 bases that match TRBD2. There are 16 residues in the CDR3. CDR1 is KGHSH and CDR2 is LQKENI in the germline V gene. Trimming at V came to 0 bases and at J to 5 bases, leaving 6 bases not matched to a gene. The CDR3 loop is CASSPPSGPSTGELFF. The CDR3 DNA reads as TGTGCCAGCTCACCACCTAGCGGGCCCTCGACCGGGGAGCTGTTTTTT. The full variable domain, with the rest looked up from reference TRBV18 and TRBJ2-2, is NAGVMQNPRHLVRRRGQEARLRCSPMKGHSHVYWYRQLPEEGLKFMVYLQKENIIDESGMPKERFSAEFPKEGPSILRIQQVVRGDSAAYFCASSPPSGPSTGELFFGEGSRLTVL.

This clone came up a few times. This chain connects TRBV7-2 to TRBJ1-2, with D unresolved. CDR1 is SGHTA and CDR2 is FQGNSA in the germline V gene. V lost 5 bases to trimming and J lost 4 bases, with 11 bases between them. This CDR3 has 13 amino acids. DNA of the CDR3: TGTGCCAGCAGCCTAGGAGCTTTCTATGGCTACACCTTC. This sequence encodes CASSLGAFYGYTF.

J is TRBJ1-4 and V is TRBV9; no definite D call. The ends were cut back, 0 bases at V and 0 bases at J, with 9 bases in the middle. Germline assignment: CDR1 SGDLS and CDR2 YYNGEE. The CDR3 is 16 residues long. CDR3 sequence (DNA): TGTGCCAGCAGCGTAGGCAGGTCCGCAACTAATGAAAAACTGTTTTTT. It translates to CASSVGRSATNEKLFF.

This clone was seen ten or more times. The rearrangement joins TRBV5-1 to TRBJ1-3; no firm D call. V lost 0 bases and J lost 7, with 8 bases in between. The CDR3 runs to 13 residues. In germline, CDR1 is SGHRS, CDR2 YFSETQ. The DNA of the CDR3 is TGCGCCAGCAGCTTGGGAGGCGGTAACACCATATATTTT. Translation: CASSLGGGNTIYF. Based on the CDR3 plus reference TRBV5-1 and TRBJ1-3, the full variable domain is KAGVTQTPRYLIKTRGQQVTLSCSPISGHRSVSWYQQTPGQGLQFLFEYFSETQRNKGNFPGRFSGRQFSNSRSEMNVSTLELGDSALYLCASSLGGGNTIYFGEGSWLTVV.

The chain recombines TRBV7-2 with TRBJ1-2, with D unresolved. CDR1 and CDR2 from the germline V gene are SGHTA and FQGNSA. The CDR3 is 14 residues long. V lost 1 base to trimming and J lost 6 bases, with 12 bases between them. In nucleotides, the CDR3 is TGTGCCAGCAGCTTAGGTTTCCCCCAGGATGGCTACACCTTC. Residues: CASSLGFPQDGYTF.

This clone was seen a single time. The chain joins TRBV4-1 to TRBJ2-5, with D tentatively TRBD2 (7 bases). The germline CDR1 and CDR2 sequences are MGHRA and YSYEKL. Trimming took 4 bases from V and 5 from J, leaving 20 bases between them. This CDR3 is 16 amino acids long. The CDR3 loop is CASSLHVGGGAETQYF. The CDR3 nucleotides are TGCGCCAGCAGCCTACACGTAGGGGGGGGTGCGGAGACCCAGTACTTC.

The chain carries TRBV2 and TRBJ1-5; TRBD1 matches 7 bases. Germline-derived CDR1 and CDR2 are SNHLY and FYNNEI. The CDR3 contains 15 residues. V lost 5 bases to trimming and J lost 0 bases; unmatched junction nucleotides: 4. CDR3 amino acids: CASSQQGNSNQPQHF. For the CDR3, the DNA is TGTGCCAGCAGTCAACAGGGGAATAGCAATCAGCCCCAGCATTTT.

The V gene is TRBV3-1 (or the pseudogene TRBV3-2), the J gene TRBJ2-3; TRBD2 is a possible D gene (6 bases). Deletions cut 5 bases from V and 1 base from J, with 16 bases between. This CDR3 region has 16 residues. Germline V CDR1 and CDR2: LGHDT, YNNKEL (reference sequence). The CDR3 loop reads CASSGTPGSGTDTQYF. The CDR3 bases are TGTGCCAGCAGCGGTACCCCCGGGAGTGGCACAGATACGCAGTATTTT.

The chain joins TRBV27 to TRBJ2-7, with 9 bases identical to TRBD1. The trim removed 5 bases at V and 4 bases at J, leaving 3 bases unmatched. CDR1 and CDR2 (germline): MNHEY, SMNVEV (reference sequence). The CDR3 sequence is 13 residues long. CDR3 nucleotide sequence: TGTGCCAGCAGTGACAGGGGGTTGTACGAGCAGTACTTC. Translating it yields CASSDRGLYEQYF.

The rearrangement joins TRBV5-4 to TRBJ2-5; D might be TRBD1 (5 bases). Trimming removed 4 bases at V and 2 bases at J, with 12 bases between. Germline V CDR1 and CDR2: SGHNT, YYREEE (reference sequence). The CDR3 extends over 14 amino acids. CDR3 sequence: CASSPDSFQETQYF. Here the CDR3 DNA reads TGTGCCAGCAGCCCCGACAGCTTTCAAGAGACCCAGTACTTC.

V is TRBV30 and J is TRBJ1-2, with 7 bases lining up with TRBD1. The V gene end was trimmed by 3 bases and the J gene end by 4 bases; junction bases not matched to a gene: 5. The CDR3 runs 13 residues. Germline V gene data show CDR1 as GTSNPN and CDR2 as SVGIG (reference sequence). The DNA for the CDR3 is TGTGCCTGGAGAAGACAGGGCTTCTATGGCTACACCTTC. This gives the protein CAWRRQGFYGYTF.

This chain joins TRBV7-9 and TRBJ2-1; 14 bases match TRBD2. Germline-derived CDR1 and CDR2 are SEHNR and FQNEAQ (reference sequence). This CDR3 contains 18 residues. After removal of 5 bases from V and 5 bases from J, the junction contained 11 bases not matched to a gene. The DNA of the CDR3 is TGTGCCAGCAGCCGACTAGCGGGAGGGCCAAGGGACCACAATGAGCAGTTCTTC. It translates to CASSRLAGGPRDHNEQFF.